These 5 T cell receptor beta chains share one sample of origin, sequenced in a study of neurological immune-mediated disorders. TCRdb reprocessed the 5' RACE reads via MiXCR and lists one record per CDR3 protein. The sample shows over 60,000 distinct CDR3 sequences, about 5% of them seen only once. Specimen: PBMCs. The receptors derive from a woman between 65 and 79 years old with multiple sclerosis.

Notes on this clonotype: It may be a read error: a sequence one base away is much more abundant. J is TRBJ2-2 and V is TRBV11-2; 7 nucleotides align to TRBD1. After removal of 2 bases from V and 7 bases from J, the junction contained 10 bases not matched to a gene. The CDR3 length is 16 residues. CDR1 is SGHAT, CDR2 FQNNGV, per germline. CDR3 amino acids: CASSLHRGVVNGELFF. CDR3 bases: TGTGCCAGCAGCTTACACAGGGGAGTGGTCAACGGGGAGCTGTTTTTT.

This clonotype was seen at least ten times. The genes are TRBV3-1 and TRBJ2-1, with a tentative D call TRBD2 (5 bases). V lost 0 bases and J lost 7, with 7 bases in between. Germline CDR1 LGHDT, CDR2 YNNKEL (reference sequence). The CDR3 totals 13 residues. The CDR3 loop reads CASSQDRRNEQFF. The CDR3 coding sequence is TGTGCCAGCAGCCAAGACAGGAGGAATGAGCAGTTCTTC.

This clonotype has a count of ten or more. V and J are TRBV20-1 and TRBJ2-5; TRBD1 or TRBD2 may be the D gene (5 bases each). Germline V CDR1 and CDR2: DFQATT, SNEGSKA (reference sequence). V lost 0 bases and J lost 2, with 16 bases in between. The CDR3 runs 16 residues. DNA of the CDR3: TGCAGTGCTAGAGATCCATCAGGGACCAAACAAGAGACCCAGTACTTC. Its protein is CSARDPSGTKQETQYF.

This clonotype was counted at least ten times. CDR3 coding DNA: TGTGCCATCAGTGAGGGAGGTACGCAGTATTTT. This encodes CAISEGGTQYF. The rearrangement links TRBV10-3 to TRBJ2-3; D possibly corresponds to TRBD2 (5 bases). V shed 2 bases and J shed 8 bases, with 5 bases lying between them. Germline V gives CDR1 ENHRY, CDR2 SYGVKD. The CDR3 has 11 amino acids.

There are many counts of this clonotype. This sequence joins TRBV9 and TRBJ2-3; no clear D. This CDR3 comprises 12 residues. Germline CDR1 SGDLS, CDR2 YYNGEE. Trimming cost V 3 bases and J 0 bases, with 2 bases left between them. The DNA of the CDR3 is TGTGCCAGCAGCGCCAGCACAGATACGCAGTATTTT. Protein: CASSASTDTQYF.